The 17 T cell receptor beta chains given below trace back to one sample, sequenced in a study of cytomegalovirus exposure and HLA in healthy donors. The data were produced by immunoSEQ multiplex PCR, yet TCRdb's version contains in-frame clones alone and is incomplete. The data show tens of thousands of clones, with roughly 94% seen just once and 0.6% to 0.7% held by the top ten. Sequencing was performed on PBMCs. These TCRs come from a woman aged 18-30 years in good health and CMV-seronegative.

This clone was seen only once. The V call is TRBV7-2, the J call TRBJ1-2, with D possibly TRBD1 on 6 matching bases. With 5 bases removed from V and 8 bases from J, the gap between germline ends came to 24 bases. The germline V gene encodes CDR1 SGHTA and CDR2 FQGNSA. The CDR3 has 16 residues. The CDR3 here is CASSLRSGASGGGYTF. In nucleotides, the CDR3 is TGTGCCAGCAGCCTCCGCTCAGGGGCCTCGGGGGGGGGCTACACCTTC.

The chain uses TRBV6-1 and TRBJ1-5, with D hard to call. Trimming shortened V by 7 bases and J by 3 bases, and 7 bases separated the two germline ends. This CDR3 is built from 12 residues. Germline V gene lookup returns CDR1 MNHNS and CDR2 SASEGT. The CDR3 DNA is TGTGCCAGCAACAATCACAATCAGCCCCAGCATTTT. This translates into CASNNHNQPQHF.

The chain has TRBV19 and TRBJ1-1; 7 bases fit TRBD1. This CDR3 has 14 residues. Trimming cost V 3 bases and J 5 bases; bases outside gene matches: 6. Germline V gene data show CDR1 as LNHDA and CDR2 as SQIVND (reference sequence). The chain's CDR3 is CASSIRGLVTEAFF. CDR3 bases: TGTGCCAGTAGTATTAGGGGGCTGGTGACTGAAGCTTTCTTT.

The rearrangement uses TRBV6-1 and TRBJ2-5, with 7 bases fitting TRBD1. The length of the CDR3 is 13 residues. Germline V lookup: CDR1 MNHNS, CDR2 SASEGT. J was trimmed by 5 bases and V by 6 bases; bases with no gene match: 6. The CDR3 nucleotides are TGTGCCAGCAGCTTTGACAGGGCTGAGACCCAGTACTTC. Encoded protein: CASSFDRAETQYF.

The DNA for the CDR3 is TGCGCCAGCAGCCAAGCTTGGCAGGGGGCAGGGTACGAGCAGTACTTC. It yields the protein CASSQAWQGAGYEQYF. The chain combines TRBV4-1 with TRBJ2-7; TRBD1 agrees at 8 bases. The germline gives CDR1 MGHRA, CDR2 YSYEKL. The J segment lost 4 bases and the V segment lost 1 base, leaving 9 bases of the junction unmatched. This CDR3 spans 16 amino acids.

The chain uses TRBV6-5 and TRBJ2-7, with 10 nucleotides matching TRBD2. The germline CDR1 and CDR2 sequences are MNHEY and SVGAGI. J was trimmed by 5 bases and V by 3 bases; bases with no gene match: 7. The CDR3 covers 15 residues. The DNA for the CDR3 is TGTGCCAGCAGTTATTCCGGGACTAGCGCTAACGAGCAGTACTTC. Translated: CASSYSGTSANEQYF.

The chain has TRBV9 and TRBJ2-7; the match to TRBD2 covers 13 bases. CDR3 length equals 16 residues. From germline, CDR1 is SGDLS and CDR2 YYNGEE. Losses at the gene ends were 4 bases for V and 0 bases for J; bases not matched to a gene: 4. This chain's CDR3 is CASSQGLAGASYEQYF. In DNA, the CDR3 is TGTGCCAGCAGCCAAGGACTAGCGGGAGCCTCCTACGAGCAGTACTTC.

This chain joins TRBV6-5 and TRBJ1-1; D unclear. Trimming removed 7 bases from V and 6 bases from J, with 12 bases in between. CDR1 and CDR2 (germline): MNHEY, SVGAGI. The CDR3 spans 12 residues. The CDR3 sequence: CASMAQRAEAFF. In DNA, the CDR3 is TGTGCCAGCATGGCACAGAGGGCTGAAGCTTTCTTT.

V is TRBV9 and J is TRBJ1-2; D remains unclear. The CDR3 spans 13 residues. Trimming stripped 1 base from V and 7 bases from J, with 11 bases between. Per the germline V gene, CDR1 is SGDLS and CDR2 is YYNGEE. The CDR3 bases are TGTGCCAGCAGCGTAACCGGGGTGGTTGGCTACACCTTC. Amino acid sequence: CASSVTGVVGYTF.

J is TRBJ2-3 and V is TRBV12-5; TRBD2 matches 13 bases. Germline V gives CDR1 LGHNT, CDR2 FRNRAP. There are 15 residues in the CDR3. After removal of 4 bases from V and 4 bases from J, the junction contained 2 bases not matched to a gene. This CDR3 is CASGSGLAGADTQYF. The CDR3 region has the DNA TGTGCTAGTGGTTCCGGACTAGCGGGAGCAGATACGCAGTATTTT.

The V call is TRBV4-3, the J call TRBJ2-1; TRBD2 matches 11 bases. Germline CDR1 LGHNA, CDR2 YSLEER. V lost 2 bases, J lost 9 bases, and 9 bases stayed unmatched. The CDR3 runs to 16 residues. The CDR3 region has the DNA TGCGCCAGCAGCCAAAAAGCCGGGACTAGCGGCATTGAGCAGTTCTTC. Translated, it gives CASSQKAGTSGIEQFF.

The chain links TRBV29-1 to TRBJ1-1; weak D call: TRBD1 (6 bases). Germline CDR1 and CDR2: SQVTM and ANQGSEA. The CDR3 totals 14 residues. Trimming cost V 8 bases and J 1 base, with 17 bases left between them. The CDR3 loop reads CSMLPGHANTEAFF. Here the CDR3 DNA reads TGCAGCATGCTACCGGGACATGCGAACACTGAAGCTTTCTTT. The variable domain in full, with the rest retrieved from reference TRBV29-1 and TRBJ1-1, is SAVISQKPSRDICQRGTSLTIQCQVDSQVTMMFWYRQQPGQSLTLIATANQGSEATYESGFVIDKFPISRPNLTFSTLTVSNMSPEDSSIYLCSMLPGHANTEAFFGQGTRLTVV.

This chain joins TRBV10-2 and TRBJ2-5; TRBD2 might be the D (5 bases). Germline CDR1 and CDR2: WSHSY and SAAADI. V was pared by 6 bases and J by 4 bases, with 21 bases between. This CDR3 has 16 amino acids. CDR3 bases: TGCGCCAGCAGAGACCCCCGGGGATCGATAGGAGAGACCCAGTACTTC. Its translation: CASRDPRGSIGETQYF.

This sequence joins TRBV10-1 and TRBJ1-1; 8 nucleotides line up with TRBD1. Germline trimming cut 5 bases from V and 1 base from J; bases unmatched to any gene: 3. Germline V gene lookup returns CDR1 WNHNN and CDR2 SYGVQD (reference sequence). The CDR3 runs 14 residues. CDR3 nucleotides: TGCGCCAGCAGTCCCGGGACAGGGAACACTGAAGCTTTCTTT. Its translation is CASSPGTGNTEAFF.

The chain employs TRBV7-2 and TRBJ2-2, with 12 bases lining up with TRBD1. V shed 1 base and J 6 bases; nucleotides not matched to a gene: 3. Germline loops: CDR1 SGHTA, CDR2 FQGNSA. The CDR3 consists of 16 residues. This CDR3 is CASSLEGQGAPGELFF. In DNA, the CDR3 is TGTGCCAGCAGCTTAGAGGGACAGGGGGCGCCCGGGGAGCTGTTTTTT.

The V gene is TRBV7-2, the J gene TRBJ2-7; no firm D call. Trimming took 1 base from V and 2 from J, leaving 15 bases between them. The CDR3 sequence is 16 residues long. Germline CDR1 reads SGHTA; CDR2 reads FQGNSA. CDR3 DNA sequence: TGTGCCAGCAGCTTAGTGGCCTTTTCTTTAACCTACGAGCAGTACTTC. Protein: CASSLVAFSLTYEQYF.

J is TRBJ2-2 and V is TRBV18; D may be TRBD2 (7 bases). V shed 3 bases and J shed 4 bases, with 12 bases lying between them. Looked up from germline, CDR1 is KGHSH and CDR2 is LQKENI. The CDR3 has 15 residues. The chain's CDR3 is CASSPGLGGTGELFF. DNA of the CDR3: TGTGCCAGCTCACCCGGACTAGGGGGCACCGGGGAGCTGTTTTTT.